The 18 T cell receptor beta chains given below trace back to one sample, sequenced in a study of T cell responses to AZD1222 COVID-19 vaccine. TCRdb's table, derived via immunoSEQ multiplex PCR, lists solely in-frame clones and lacks some. The sample shows approximately 150,000 clones, roughly 92% of them seen only once. Here the sequenced sample was peripheral blood, taken on day 0 of AZD1222 vaccination. These receptors were collected from an adult in good health.

The rearrangement uses TRBV6-2 or TRBV6-3 and TRBJ2-5, with TRBD1 as a possible D gene (6 bases). This CDR3 spans 14 amino acids. V lost 3 bases and J lost 2, with 10 bases in between. The germline CDR1 and CDR2 sequences are MNHEY and SVGEGT. The CDR3 nucleotides are TGTGCCAGCAGTTATACAGGGATACAAGAGACCCAGTACTTC. It codes for CASSYTGIQETQYF.

The chain employs TRBV28 and TRBJ1-6; the match to TRBD1 covers 9 bases. The germline CDR1 and CDR2 sequences are MDHEN and SYDVKM. CDR3 size: 15 residues. V shed 6 bases, J shed 0 bases, and the junction held 0 bases outside the gene matches. CDR3 sequence reads: CASRTGGSYNSPLHF. The CDR3 DNA reads as TGTGCCAGCAGGACAGGGGGCTCCTATAATTCACCCCTCCACTTT.

J is TRBJ1-1 and V is TRBV19; possibly TRBD1 for D (6 bases). Germline values: CDR1 LNHDA, CDR2 SQIVND (reference sequence). V was pared by 5 bases and J by 6 bases, with 10 bases between. The CDR3 runs to 12 residues. This chain's CDR3 is CASSLGTSEAFF. CDR3 nucleotide sequence: TGTGCCAGTAGTCTAGGGACATCTGAAGCTTTCTTT.

The chain uses TRBV6-4 and TRBJ2-3; maybe TRBD1 (5 bases). Trimming shortened V by 3 bases and J by 2 bases, and 12 bases separated the two germline ends. Germline V gene sequence: CDR1 MRHNA, CDR2 SNTAGT. This CDR3 has 15 residues. CDR3 loop: CASSESTDSTDTQYF. In DNA form, the CDR3 reads TGTGCCAGCAGTGAATCGACAGATTCCACAGATACGCAGTATTTT.

V usage is TRBV6-2 or TRBV6-3 and J usage is TRBJ2-1; 11 bases fit TRBD2. The CDR3 runs to 14 residues. The V and J ends lost 2 bases and 10 bases, in that order; junction bases with no gene match: 4. Germline V gene lookup returns CDR1 MNHEY and CDR2 SVGEGT. The CDR3 DNA follows: TGTGCCAGCAGTTACACTAGCGGGAGCACCGAGCAGTTCTTC. Translated, it gives CASSYTSGSTEQFF.

The chain has TRBV6-5 and TRBJ1-1, with 8 bases matching TRBD1. CDR1 and CDR2 (germline): MNHEY, SVGAGI. The CDR3 runs to 14 residues. Trimming cost V 6 bases and J 5 bases; bases outside gene matches: 8. CDR3 in DNA: TGTGCCAGCAGCCCGGACAGGGATAGGACTGAAGCTTTCTTT. This codes for CASSPDRDRTEAFF.

The J gene is TRBJ2-5, the V gene TRBV2; 7 nucleotides line up with TRBD1. V lost 4 bases, J lost 10 bases, and 15 bases stayed unmatched. There are 15 residues in the CDR3. Germline V lookup: CDR1 SNHLY, CDR2 FYNNEI. The CDR3 nucleotides read TGTGCCAGCAGTGGGAAGGGGACAGCTTCTCTCTACCAGTACTTC. This encodes CASSGKGTASLYQYF.

The chain recombines TRBV7-9 with TRBJ1-3, with 8 bases matching TRBD1. The CDR3 has 14 residues. The V and J ends lost 3 bases and 4 bases, in that order; junction bases with no gene match: 2. CDR1 and CDR2 (germline): SEHNR, FQNEAQ (reference sequence). The CDR3 loop is CASSLTGVGNTIYF. Here the CDR3 DNA reads TGTGCCAGCAGCTTGACAGGGGTGGGAAACACCATATATTTT.

The V gene is TRBV6-5, the J gene TRBJ1-1, with TRBD1 as a possible D gene (5 bases). The germline CDR1 and CDR2 sequences are MNHEY and SVGAGI. The length of the CDR3 is 11 residues. V was pared by 8 bases and J by 1 base, with 5 bases between. CDR3 sequence (DNA): TGTGCCAGCCAGGGGAACACTGAAGCTTTCTTT. Translated, it gives CASQGNTEAFF.

The chain employs TRBV2 and TRBJ2-3; 10 nucleotides match TRBD1. This CDR3 contains 12 residues. The germline gives CDR1 SNHLY, CDR2 FYNNEI. After removal of 6 bases from V and 6 bases from J, the junction contained 0 bases not matched to a gene. CDR3: CASRTGGDTQYF. CDR3 coding DNA: TGTGCCAGCAGGACAGGGGGCGATACGCAGTATTTT.

This chain links TRBV18 with TRBJ1-2; 12 bases fit TRBD1. Trimming at V came to 3 bases and at J to 4 bases, leaving 3 bases not matched to a gene. CDR1 is KGHSH, CDR2 LQKENI, per germline. CDR3 length: 15 residues. The CDR3 sequence is CASSPGTGGGYGYTF. As DNA, the CDR3 is TGTGCCAGCTCACCGGGGACAGGGGGCGGCTATGGCTACACCTTC.

This clone was seen just once. V gene TRBV7-8 combines with J gene TRBJ2-7; 7 bases are shared with TRBD2. Per the germline V gene, CDR1 is SGHVS and CDR2 is FQNEAQ. This CDR3 spans 13 amino acids. The J segment lost 2 bases and the V segment lost 5 bases, leaving 3 bases of the junction unmatched. The CDR3 spells CASSLSGTYEQYV. CDR3 sequence (DNA): TGTGCCAGCAGCCTGAGCGGGACCTACGAGCAGTACGTC.

J is TRBJ1-1 and V is TRBV29-1; no definite D call. The CDR3 is 14 residues long. Per germline, CDR1 SQVTM and CDR2 ANQGSEA. The V end lost 6 bases, the J end lost 3 bases, and 17 bases lay between the germline ends. CDR3: CSVGSGGSYTEAFF. The CDR3 DNA reads as TGCAGCGTCGGGTCCGGAGGGAGCTACACTGAAGCTTTCTTT.

This clone was detected once. The V and J genes are TRBV5-1 and TRBJ2-7; 11 nucleotides line up with TRBD1. Germline trimming cut 3 bases from V and 5 bases from J; bases unmatched to any gene: 4. The CDR3 spans 14 residues. CDR1 is SGHRS and CDR2 is YFSETQ in the germline V gene. CDR3 amino acids: CASSSGQGANEQYV. The CDR3 DNA is TGCGCCAGCAGCTCTGGACAGGGGGCCAACGAGCAGTACGTC.

The rearrangement joins TRBV5-4 to TRBJ1-6; D gene ambiguous. The CDR3 consists of 13 residues. Germline CDR1 reads SGHNT; CDR2 reads YYREEE (reference sequence). V was cut by 2 bases and J by 8 bases, with 8 bases left in between. As DNA, the CDR3 is TGTGCCAGCAGCTTTTTCGGGCATTCACCCCTCCACTTT. Amino acids: CASSFFGHSPLHF.

This sequence joins TRBV19 and TRBJ1-1, with 10 bases fitting TRBD1. J gave up 1 base and V 6 bases, and 20 bases lay outside the gene matches. CDR3 length equals 20 residues. Germline values: CDR1 LNHDA, CDR2 SQIVND (reference sequence). The chain's CDR3 is CASRLSRGDRGKGTNTEAFF. CDR3 nucleotides: TGTGCCAGTAGACTGAGCCGGGGGGACAGGGGTAAAGGGACGAACACTGAAGCTTTCTTT.

J is TRBJ1-5 and V is TRBV28; tentatively, D is TRBD1 (5 bases). Germline V gene sequence: CDR1 MDHEN, CDR2 SYDVKM. This CDR3 has 13 amino acids. With 6 bases removed from V and 9 bases from J, the gap between germline ends came to 15 bases. The CDR3 sequence is CASSSGTTGPQHF. In nucleotides, the CDR3 is TGTGCCAGCAGCTCAGGGACCACGGGGCCCCAGCATTTT.

The rearrangement uses TRBV3-1 (or the pseudogene TRBV3-2) and TRBJ1-2; 9 bases agree with TRBD1. J was trimmed by 6 bases and V by 3 bases; bases with no gene match: 2. Germline assignment: CDR1 LGHDT and CDR2 YNNKEL (reference sequence). The CDR3 loop spans 13 amino acids. The CDR3 nucleotides read TGTGCCAGCAGCCATAGGACAGGGGATGGCTACACCTTC. Its translation is CASSHRTGDGYTF.